This TCR beta chain was identified during a study of blood T cell repertoires in COVID-19. About the study: Sites in the United States, Italy and Spain provided acute and convalescent COVID-19 samples. T cells, B-cell-depleted T cells, or PBMCs supplied cDNA or gDNA.

As originally analysed: Reference gene primers were amplified, and this amplification served to estimate nucleated cell counts. Data came from immunoSEQ multiplex PCR; TCRdb stores just in-frame clones and leaves some out. The V and J calls and clone size were taken over from that table, and D and trimming were inferred from the DNA. The sample has approximately 210,000 clones, 83% seen once. Germline V gene lookup returns CDR1 MNHNS and CDR2 SASEGT. V was pared by 3 bases and J by 1 base, with 24 bases between. There are 19 residues in the CDR3. Sequencing input: peripheral blood. This TCR derives from a middle-aged woman with active or convalescent COVID-19. V usage is TRBV6-1 and J usage is TRBJ1-2; tentative D call: TRBD1 (5 bases). CDR3 sequence (DNA): TGTGCCAGCAGTGATTGGTCGGGCAGGACAACAACCATTAACTATGGCTACACCTTC. This sequence encodes CASSDWSGRTTTINYGYTF.